These T cell receptor beta chains were read from a single sample in a study of control samples from healthy donors and cancer patients. Produced via immunoSEQ multiplex PCR; TCRdb's table is partial and in-frame only. Of around 68,000 clones listed, 83% were seen once; the top ten hold 15% to 18%. Sequences were obtained from blood. These receptors originate from a man aged 60 to 75 in good health. Both conserved end residues are part of each CDR3. The order of the fields is CDR3 DNA, CDR3 protein, D gene, clone size, J gene, V gene. A D gene is named only where the DNA matches it firmly. Some rows have no size entry. The others give once, few or many, or a class for an expanded clone.

DNA: TGTGCCAGCAGCCGGTGGACCGGGGAGCTGTTTTTT; CDR3: CASSRWTGELFF; D: .; size: .; J: TRBJ2-2; V: TRBV3-1/TRBV3-2
DNA: TGTGCCAGCAGAGACGTAGGGTCCTCCGGGGAGCTGTTTTTT; CDR3: CASRDVGSSGELFF; D: .; size: few; J: TRBJ2-2; V: TRBV2
DNA: TGTGCCAGCAGTTTTCTTAGGGCGGGAGCGGGCACCGGGGAGCTGTTTTTT; CDR3: CASSFLRAGAGTGELFF; D: TRBD2; size: .; J: TRBJ2-2; V: TRBV28
DNA: TGTGCCAGCAGCTTAACACCCTACGAGCAGTACTTC; CDR3: CASSLTPYEQYF; D: .; size: few; J: TRBJ2-7; V: TRBV7-2
DNA: TGTGCCAGCAGCGATACGGGACTAGTCGGCACCGGGGAGCTGTTTTTT; CDR3: CASSDTGLVGTGELFF; D: TRBD2; size: .; J: TRBJ2-2; V: TRBV7-7
DNA: TGTGCCAGCAGCTTAGATGTGCGGGGGGGCTACACCTTC; CDR3: CASSLDVRGGYTF; D: .; size: .; J: TRBJ1-2; V: TRBV7-9
DNA: TGTGCCAGCAGCTCCCTTAGGCGATCACCCCTCCACTTT; CDR3: CASSSLRRSPLHF; D: .; size: .; J: TRBJ1-6; V: TRBV6-5
DNA: TGTGCCAGCAGCGTAGCGACTAGCGGGATAAACGGGGAGCTGTTTTTT; CDR3: CASSVATSGINGELFF; D: TRBD2; size: .; J: TRBJ2-2; V: TRBV9
DNA: TGTGCCAGCACCTCAGGGTTGTGGAATCAGCCCCAGCATTTT; CDR3: CASTSGLWNQPQHF; D: .; size: few; J: TRBJ1-5; V: TRBV2
DNA: TGTGCCAGCAGCTTGAGCGCGGTTTTTGGCTACACCTTC; CDR3: CASSLSAVFGYTF; D: .; size: few; J: TRBJ1-2; V: TRBV5-5
DNA: TGTGCCAGCAGCGTGGGTCCGGATAATTCACCCCTCCACTTT; CDR3: CASSVGPDNSPLHF; D: .; size: .; J: TRBJ1-6; V: TRBV9
DNA: TGTGCCAGTAGTATAGATCCTTGGGGGAGTGGGAACACTGAAGCTTTCTTT; CDR3: CASSIDPWGSGNTEAFF; D: .; size: .; J: TRBJ1-1; V: TRBV19
DNA: TGTGCCAGCAGACCCGACAGGGCCAGTTACTACGAGCAGTACTTC; CDR3: CASRPDRASYYEQYF; D: TRBD1; size: .; J: TRBJ2-7; V: TRBV6-5
DNA: TGCAGCGTTAACAGGGGAGGCACTGAAGCTTTCTTT; CDR3: CSVNRGGTEAFF; D: TRBD1; size: .; J: TRBJ1-1; V: TRBV29-1
DNA: TGTGCCAGCAGTGTGCAGGGACAGGGGTACGAGCAGTACTTC; CDR3: CASSVQGQGYEQYF; D: TRBD1; size: .; J: TRBJ2-7; V: TRBV2
DNA: TGTGCCAGTATCCCTTTTACCGGGACAACTGACGGCTACACCTTC; CDR3: CASIPFTGTTDGYTF; D: .; size: few; J: TRBJ1-2; V: TRBV19
DNA: TGTGCCAGCAGCTTAGTCCAGGGTTACACCGGGGAGCTGTTTTTT; CDR3: CASSLVQGYTGELFF; D: .; size: .; J: TRBJ2-2; V: TRBV7-9
DNA: TGTGCCAACGGACTAGCGGGATCAGATACGCAGTATTTT; CDR3: CANGLAGSDTQYF; D: TRBD2; size: .; J: TRBJ2-3; V: TRBV11-2
DNA: TGTGCCAGCAGCCTATTTAATGAAAAACTGTTTTTT; CDR3: CASSLFNEKLFF; D: .; size: few; J: TRBJ1-4; V: TRBV4-2
DNA: TGTGCCAGCAGCTTTAAGGCGGGAGAAATCTACGAGCAGTACTTC; CDR3: CASSFKAGEIYEQYF; D: TRBD2; size: .; J: TRBJ2-7; V: TRBV7-2
DNA: TGTGCCAGCAGCACCGGGACAGGGGGTAATGAGCAGTTCTTC; CDR3: CASSTGTGGNEQFF; D: TRBD1; size: .; J: TRBJ2-1; V: TRBV7-2
DNA: TGTGCCAGCAGTGTGGAAAGGGCCAGCTATGGCTACACCTTC; CDR3: CASSVERASYGYTF; D: .; size: .; J: TRBJ1-2; V: TRBV2
DNA: TGTGCCAGCAGCCAAGGACTCCGCACAGATACGCAGTATTTT; CDR3: CASSQGLRTDTQYF; D: .; size: .; J: TRBJ2-3; V: TRBV6-6
DNA: TGTGCCAGCAGTTCGGACAGGGGAGCCAAAAACATTCAGTACTTC; CDR3: CASSSDRGAKNIQYF; D: TRBD1; size: .; J: TRBJ2-4; V: TRBV6-5
DNA: TGTGCCTGGAGTCCCCTCAGCGTGAATACCCTCGGTGAGCAGTTCTTC; CDR3: CAWSPLSVNTLGEQFF; D: .; size: .; J: TRBJ2-1; V: TRBV30
DNA: TGTGCCAGCAGCGTAGGGTCACTAGTGAAAGAGACCCAGTACTTC; CDR3: CASSVGSLVKETQYF; D: .; size: .; J: TRBJ2-5; V: TRBV9
DNA: TGTGCCAGCAGTTTAACGACTAGCGGGGTTACTACAGATACGCAGTATTTT; CDR3: CASSLTTSGVTTDTQYF; D: TRBD2; size: .; J: TRBJ2-3; V: TRBV28
DNA: TGTGCCTGGAGACGCGACAGGGTCACAGATACGCAGTATTTT; CDR3: CAWRRDRVTDTQYF; D: TRBD1; size: .; J: TRBJ2-3; V: TRBV30
DNA: TGTGCCAGCAGCTTAGAATCTAGAGGTTCCTACAATGAGCAGTTCTTC; CDR3: CASSLESRGSYNEQFF; D: .; size: .; J: TRBJ2-1; V: TRBV7-2
DNA: TGTGCCAGCGTAACTAGGAGTCAGGGGGATACGCAGTATTTT; CDR3: CASVTRSQGDTQYF; D: .; size: .; J: TRBJ2-3; V: TRBV6-1
DNA: TGTGCCAGCAGCCAGCTGGGAGGGACCCAGTACTTC; CDR3: CASSQLGGTQYF; D: .; size: .; J: TRBJ2-5; V: TRBV7-2
DNA: TGTGCCAGCAGTTTGTGGACTAGCGGAAGAATGTACAATGAGCAGTTCTTC; CDR3: CASSLWTSGRMYNEQFF; D: TRBD2; size: .; J: TRBJ2-1; V: TRBV28
DNA: TGTGCCACCACAACGGCCACGAAGGCCGGCGTCGGGGAGCTGTTTTTT; CDR3: CATTTATKAGVGELFF; D: .; size: .; J: TRBJ2-2; V: TRBV19
DNA: TGTGCCAGCAGCTTAGATCGCGGGAACTACGAGCAGTACTTC; CDR3: CASSLDRGNYEQYF; D: .; size: few; J: TRBJ2-7; V: TRBV7-2
DNA: TGCAGTGCTAGTCCGGCATCCAGTACAGATACGCAGTATTTT; CDR3: CSASPASSTDTQYF; D: .; size: .; J: TRBJ2-3; V: TRBV20-1
DNA: TGTGCCAGCAGCCAAGAATTGAGCTCTTCACCCCTCCACTTT; CDR3: CASSQELSSSPLHF; D: .; size: few; J: TRBJ1-6; V: TRBV14
DNA: TGTGCCAGCAGCTTGCGGCAGGAGGTCAATCAGCCCCAGCATTTT; CDR3: CASSLRQEVNQPQHF; D: .; size: .; J: TRBJ1-5; V: TRBV5-6
DNA: TGTGCCAGTAGCATGGAGAGGGGGCTTATTGATGGCTACACCTTC; CDR3: CASSMERGLIDGYTF; D: TRBD1; size: .; J: TRBJ1-2; V: TRBV19
DNA: TGTGCCAGCAGCCAAGATGGACTAGCGAGCACAGATACGCAGTATTTT; CDR3: CASSQDGLASTDTQYF; D: TRBD2; size: .; J: TRBJ2-3; V: TRBV4-2
DNA: TGTGCCAGCAGCCCCGCGGCCCCTGAAGCTTTCTTT; CDR3: CASSPAAPEAFF; D: .; size: .; J: TRBJ1-1; V: TRBV11-2